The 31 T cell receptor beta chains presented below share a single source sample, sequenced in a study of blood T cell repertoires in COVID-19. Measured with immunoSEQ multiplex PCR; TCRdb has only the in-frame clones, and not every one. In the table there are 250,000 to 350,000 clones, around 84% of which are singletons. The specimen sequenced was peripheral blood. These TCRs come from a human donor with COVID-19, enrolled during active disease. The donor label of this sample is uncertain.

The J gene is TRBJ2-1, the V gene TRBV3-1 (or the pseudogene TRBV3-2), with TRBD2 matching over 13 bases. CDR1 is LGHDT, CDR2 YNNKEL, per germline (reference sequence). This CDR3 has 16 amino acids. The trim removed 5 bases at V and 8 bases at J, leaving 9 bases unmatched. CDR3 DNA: TGTGCCAGCAGCTCGTTACTAGCGGGAGGGCCCTATGAGCAGTTCTTC. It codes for CASSSLLAGGPYEQFF.

CDR3 loop: CASSTDSYEQYF. CDR3 in DNA: TGTGCCAGCAGTACCGACAGCTACGAGCAGTACTTC. The chain uses TRBV6-5 and TRBJ2-7; possible D gene TRBD1, 5 bases. The CDR3 has 12 residues. V lost 5 bases and J 3 bases, leaving 8 bases between the germline ends. Germline V gene lookup returns CDR1 MNHEY and CDR2 SVGAGI.

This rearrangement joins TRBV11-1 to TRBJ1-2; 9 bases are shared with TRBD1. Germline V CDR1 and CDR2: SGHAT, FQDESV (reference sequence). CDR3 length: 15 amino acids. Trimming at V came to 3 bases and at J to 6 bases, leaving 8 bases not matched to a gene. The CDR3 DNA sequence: TGTGCCAGCAGCTTTAGAGAACAGGGGGCGGATGGCTACACCTTC. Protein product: CASSFREQGADGYTF. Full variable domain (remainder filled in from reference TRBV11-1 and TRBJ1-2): EAEVAQSPRYKITEKSQAVAFWCDPISGHATLYWYRQILGQGPELLVQFQDESVVDDSQLPKDRFSAERLKGVDSTLKIQPAELGDSAMYLCASSFREQGADGYTFGSGTRLTVV.

The CDR3 DNA reads TGTGCCAGTAGTCTAACCTCCCTGCGTTCCTTCACAGATACGCAGTATTTT. Encoded protein: CASSLTSLRSFTDTQYF. The chain carries TRBV19 and TRBJ2-3, with D unresolved. V was shortened by 5 bases and J by 2 bases, with 20 bases between the two germline ends. This CDR3 is 17 amino acids long. The V gene's germline CDR1 is LNHDA and CDR2 SQIVND (reference sequence). Based on the CDR3 plus reference TRBV19 and TRBJ2-3, the full variable domain is DGGITQSPKYLFRKEGQNVTLSCEQNLNHDAMYWYRQDPGQGLRLIYYSQIVNDFQKGDIAEGYSVSREKKESFPLTVTSAQKNPTAFYLCASSLTSLRSFTDTQYFGPGTRLTVL.

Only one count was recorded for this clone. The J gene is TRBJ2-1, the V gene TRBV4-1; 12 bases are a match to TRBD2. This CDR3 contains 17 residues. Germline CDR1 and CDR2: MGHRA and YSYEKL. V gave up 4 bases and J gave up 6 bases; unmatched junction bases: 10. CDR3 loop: CASSPDLTSGRINEQFF. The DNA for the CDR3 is TGCGCCAGCAGCCCTGACCTTACTAGCGGGAGGATCAATGAGCAGTTCTTC.

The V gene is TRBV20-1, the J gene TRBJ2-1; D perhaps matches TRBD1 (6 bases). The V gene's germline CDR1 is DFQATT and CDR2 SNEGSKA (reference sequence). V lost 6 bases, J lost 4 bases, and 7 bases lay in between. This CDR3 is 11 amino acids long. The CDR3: CSADRYNEQFF. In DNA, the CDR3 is TGCAGTGCCGACAGGTACAATGAGCAGTTCTTC.

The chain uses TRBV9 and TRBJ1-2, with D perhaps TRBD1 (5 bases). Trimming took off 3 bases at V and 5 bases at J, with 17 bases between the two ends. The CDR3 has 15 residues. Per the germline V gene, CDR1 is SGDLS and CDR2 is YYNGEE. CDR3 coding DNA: TGTGCCAGCAGCGCGGGGGACGGGCAGGCGTATGGCTACACCTTC. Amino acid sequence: CASSAGDGQAYGYTF.

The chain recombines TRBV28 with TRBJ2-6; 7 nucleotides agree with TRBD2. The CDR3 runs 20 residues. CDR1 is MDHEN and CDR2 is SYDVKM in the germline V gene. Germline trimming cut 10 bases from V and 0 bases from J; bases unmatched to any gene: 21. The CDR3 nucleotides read TGTGCCACCGGTCCGCCGGGCACCCAGGGAGGGGCCTCTGGGGCCAACGTCCTGACTTTC. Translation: CATGPPGTQGGASGANVLTF.

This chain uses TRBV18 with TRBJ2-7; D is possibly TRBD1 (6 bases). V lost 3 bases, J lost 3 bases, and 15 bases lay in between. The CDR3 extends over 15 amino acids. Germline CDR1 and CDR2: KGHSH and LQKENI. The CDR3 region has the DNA TGTGCCAGCTCACCCGAGTTTGGGGGCGGCTACGAGCAGTACTTC. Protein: CASSPEFGGGYEQYF.

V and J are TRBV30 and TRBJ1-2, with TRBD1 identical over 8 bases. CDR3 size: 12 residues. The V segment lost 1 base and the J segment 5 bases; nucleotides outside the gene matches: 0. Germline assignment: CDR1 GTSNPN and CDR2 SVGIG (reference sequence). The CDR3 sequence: CAWSGQGYGYTF. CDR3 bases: TGTGCCTGGAGTGGACAGGGGTATGGCTACACCTTC.

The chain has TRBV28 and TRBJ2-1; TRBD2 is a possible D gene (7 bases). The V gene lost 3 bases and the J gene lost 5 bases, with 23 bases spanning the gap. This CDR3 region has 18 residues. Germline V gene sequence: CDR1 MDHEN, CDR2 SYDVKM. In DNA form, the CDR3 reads TGTGCCAGCAGTTTTCCCAGACGAGGGGGGGCCTGGAACAATGAGCAGTTCTTC. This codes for CASSFPRRGGAWNNEQFF.

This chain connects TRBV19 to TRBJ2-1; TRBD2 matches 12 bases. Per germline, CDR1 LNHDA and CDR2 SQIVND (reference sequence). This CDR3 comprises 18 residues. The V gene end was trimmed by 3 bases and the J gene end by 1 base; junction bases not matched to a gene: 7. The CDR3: CASSMTSGSVGSYNEQFF. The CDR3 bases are TGTGCCAGTAGTATGACTAGCGGGAGTGTTGGGTCCTACAATGAGCAGTTCTTC.

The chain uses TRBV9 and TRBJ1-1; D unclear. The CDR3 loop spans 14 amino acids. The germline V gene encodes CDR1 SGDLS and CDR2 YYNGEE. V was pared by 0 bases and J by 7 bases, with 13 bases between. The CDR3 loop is CASSVVGVEVEAFF. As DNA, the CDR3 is TGTGCCAGCAGCGTAGTCGGTGTAGAGGTTGAAGCTTTCTTT. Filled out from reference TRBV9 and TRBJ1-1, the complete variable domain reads DSGVTQTPKHLITATGQRVTLRCSPRSGDLSVYWYQQSLDQGLQFLIQYYNGEERAKGNILERFSAQQFPDLHSELNLSSLELGDSALYFCASSVVGVEVEAFFGQGTRLTVV.

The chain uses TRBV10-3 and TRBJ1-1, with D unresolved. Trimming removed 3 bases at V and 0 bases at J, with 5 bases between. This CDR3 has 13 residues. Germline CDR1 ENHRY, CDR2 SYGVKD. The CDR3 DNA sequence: TGTGCCATCAGTGATGCAGTGAACACTGAAGCTTTCTTT. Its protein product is CAISDAVNTEAFF.

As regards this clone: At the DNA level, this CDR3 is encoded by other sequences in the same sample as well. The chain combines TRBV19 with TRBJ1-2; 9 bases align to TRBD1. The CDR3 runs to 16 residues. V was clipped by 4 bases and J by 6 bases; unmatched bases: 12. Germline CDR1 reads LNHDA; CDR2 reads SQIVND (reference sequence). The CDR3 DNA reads TGTGCCAGTAGTACTCCCCGGGACAGGGAAAATGATGGCTACACCTTC. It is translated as CASSTPRDRENDGYTF.

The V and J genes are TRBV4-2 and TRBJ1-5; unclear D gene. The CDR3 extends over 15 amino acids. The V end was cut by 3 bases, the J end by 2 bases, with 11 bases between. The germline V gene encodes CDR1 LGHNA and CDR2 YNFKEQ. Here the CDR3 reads CASSQALRGNQPQHF. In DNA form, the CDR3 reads TGTGCCAGCAGCCAGGCCCTTCGGGGCAATCAGCCCCAGCATTTT.

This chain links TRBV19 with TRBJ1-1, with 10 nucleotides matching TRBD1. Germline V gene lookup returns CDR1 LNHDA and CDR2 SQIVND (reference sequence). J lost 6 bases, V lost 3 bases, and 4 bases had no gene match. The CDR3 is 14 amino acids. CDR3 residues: CASSMDRGRAEAFF. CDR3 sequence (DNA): TGTGCCAGTAGTATGGACAGGGGGAGAGCTGAAGCTTTCTTT.

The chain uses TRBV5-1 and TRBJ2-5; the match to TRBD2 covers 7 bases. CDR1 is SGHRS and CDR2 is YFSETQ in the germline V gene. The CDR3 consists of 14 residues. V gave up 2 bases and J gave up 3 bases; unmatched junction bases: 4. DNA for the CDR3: TGCGCCAGCAGCTTTTCAAGCGGGGAAGAGACCCAGTACTTC. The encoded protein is CASSFSSGEETQYF.

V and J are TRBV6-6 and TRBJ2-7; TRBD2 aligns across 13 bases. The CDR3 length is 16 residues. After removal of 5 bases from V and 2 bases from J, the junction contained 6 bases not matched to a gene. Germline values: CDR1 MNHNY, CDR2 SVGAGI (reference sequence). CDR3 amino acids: CASSQLTSGRAYEQYF. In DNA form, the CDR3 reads TGTGCCAGCAGTCAGTTAACTAGCGGGAGGGCCTACGAGCAGTACTTC.

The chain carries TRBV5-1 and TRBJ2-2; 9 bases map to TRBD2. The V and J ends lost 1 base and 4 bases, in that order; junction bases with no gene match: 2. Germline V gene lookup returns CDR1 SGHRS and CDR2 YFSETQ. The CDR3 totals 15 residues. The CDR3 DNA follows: TGCGCCAGCAGCTTGAATAGCGGGAGCACCGGGGAGCTGTTTTTT. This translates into CASSLNSGSTGELFF. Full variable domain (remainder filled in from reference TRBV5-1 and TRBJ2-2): KAGVTQTPRYLIKTRGQQVTLSCSPISGHRSVSWYQQTPGQGLQFLFEYFSETQRNKGNFPGRFSGRQFSNSRSEMNVSTLELGDSALYLCASSLNSGSTGELFFGEGSRLTVL.

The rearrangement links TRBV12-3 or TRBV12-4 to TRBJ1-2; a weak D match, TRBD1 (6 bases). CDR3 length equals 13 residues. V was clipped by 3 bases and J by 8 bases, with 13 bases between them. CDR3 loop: CASSLTAQGGYTF. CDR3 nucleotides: TGTGCCAGCAGTTTGACAGCACAGGGAGGCTACACCTTC.

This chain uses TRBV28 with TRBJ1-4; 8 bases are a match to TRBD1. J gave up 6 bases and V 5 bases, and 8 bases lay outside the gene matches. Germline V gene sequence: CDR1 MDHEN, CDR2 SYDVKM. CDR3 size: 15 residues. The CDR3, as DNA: TGTGCCAGCAGTCGTCGACAGGGGACCCATGAAAAACTGTTTTTT. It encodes CASSRRQGTHEKLFF.

This CDR3 is CASSFVADYTGELFF. Here the CDR3 DNA reads TGTGCCAGCAGCTTCGTAGCGGACTACACCGGGGAGCTGTTTTTT. The chain is built from TRBV5-6 and TRBJ2-2; D is perhaps TRBD2 (6 bases). V was cut by 2 bases and J by 3 bases, with 11 bases left in between. Per the germline V gene, CDR1 is SGHDT and CDR2 is YYEEEE. CDR3 length: 15 residues.

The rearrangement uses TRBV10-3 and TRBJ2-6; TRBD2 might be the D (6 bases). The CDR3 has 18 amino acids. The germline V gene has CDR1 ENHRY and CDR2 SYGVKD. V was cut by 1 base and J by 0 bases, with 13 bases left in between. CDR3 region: CAISEWGQGGSGANVLTF. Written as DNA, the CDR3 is TGTGCCATCAGTGAGTGGGGTCAGGGAGGCTCTGGGGCCAACGTCCTGACTTTC.

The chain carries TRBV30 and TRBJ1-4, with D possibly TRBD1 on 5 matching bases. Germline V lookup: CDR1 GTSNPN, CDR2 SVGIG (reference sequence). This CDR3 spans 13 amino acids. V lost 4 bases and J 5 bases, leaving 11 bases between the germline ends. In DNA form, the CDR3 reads TGTGCCTGGAACGGAGACAGAAATGAAAAACTGTTTTTT. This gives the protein CAWNGDRNEKLFF.

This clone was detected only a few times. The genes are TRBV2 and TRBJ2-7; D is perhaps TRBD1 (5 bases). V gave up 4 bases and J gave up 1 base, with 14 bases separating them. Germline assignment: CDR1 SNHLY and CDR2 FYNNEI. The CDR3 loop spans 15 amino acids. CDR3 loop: CASSVGRVGSYEQYF. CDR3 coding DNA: TGTGCCAGCAGTGTGGGGCGAGTGGGATCCTACGAGCAGTACTTC.

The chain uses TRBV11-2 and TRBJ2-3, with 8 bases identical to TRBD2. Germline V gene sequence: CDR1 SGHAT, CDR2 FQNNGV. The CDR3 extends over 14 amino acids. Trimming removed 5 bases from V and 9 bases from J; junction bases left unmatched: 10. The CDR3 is CASSPAREGQTQYF. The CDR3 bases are TGTGCCAGCAGCCCAGCCCGGGAGGGCCAAACGCAGTATTTT.

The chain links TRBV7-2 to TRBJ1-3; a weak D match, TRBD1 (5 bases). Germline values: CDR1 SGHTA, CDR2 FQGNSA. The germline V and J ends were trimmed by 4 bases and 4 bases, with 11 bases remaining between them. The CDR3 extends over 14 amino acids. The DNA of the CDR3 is TGTGCCAGCAGCTCCTCAGGGTCCGGAAACACCATATATTTT. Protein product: CASSSSGSGNTIYF.

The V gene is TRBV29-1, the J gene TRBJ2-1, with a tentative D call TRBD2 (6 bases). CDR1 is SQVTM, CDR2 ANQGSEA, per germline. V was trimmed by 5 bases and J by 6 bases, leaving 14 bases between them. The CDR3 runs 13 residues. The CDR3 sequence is CSVMGLAGNEQFF. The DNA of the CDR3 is TGCAGCGTTATGGGACTGGCGGGCAATGAGCAGTTCTTC.

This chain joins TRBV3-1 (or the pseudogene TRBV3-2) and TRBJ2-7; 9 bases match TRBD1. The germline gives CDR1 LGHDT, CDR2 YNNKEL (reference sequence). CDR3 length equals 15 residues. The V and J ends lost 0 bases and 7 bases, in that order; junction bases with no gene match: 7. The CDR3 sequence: CASSQDSTGGREQYF. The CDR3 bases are TGTGCCAGCAGCCAAGATAGTACAGGGGGCAGGGAGCAGTACTTC.

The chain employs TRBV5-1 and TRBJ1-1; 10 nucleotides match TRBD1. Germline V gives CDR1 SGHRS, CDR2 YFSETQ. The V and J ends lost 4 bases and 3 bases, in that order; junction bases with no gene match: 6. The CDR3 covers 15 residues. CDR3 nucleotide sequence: TGCGCCAGCAGCCCAACGGACAGGGGGTACACTGAAGCTTTCTTT. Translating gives CASSPTDRGYTEAFF.